Listed below are T cell receptor beta chains from one sample, sequenced in a study of T cell responses to AZD1222 COVID-19 vaccine. Data came from immunoSEQ multiplex PCR; TCRdb stores just in-frame clones and leaves some out. The sample includes under 40,000 clones, 78% of them seen just once. The sequences come from peripheral blood, collected 28 days after the second AZD1222 dose. These receptors originate from an adult who received the AZD1222 COVID-19 vaccine. Both conserved end residues are part of each CDR3. Fields, in order: clone size, V gene, D gene, J gene, CDR3 DNA, CDR3 protein. A D gene is named only where the DNA matches it firmly. Clone size is shown for a subset of rows, as once, few, many or a class of expanded clone.

medium-sized	TRBV19	.	TRBJ2-2	TGTGCCAGTAGATTATCGGGCACCGGGGAGCTGTTTTTT	CASRLSGTGELFF
.	TRBV7-2	TRBD2	TRBJ2-2	TGTGCCAGCAGCGCGGGACTAGCGGCCGGGGAGCTGTTTTTT	CASSAGLAAGELFF
.	TRBV5-6	.	TRBJ1-2	TGTGCCAGAGGAGCCTCAGGGTTCTGCAGCTACACCTTC	CARGASGFCSYTF
.	TRBV7-8	.	TRBJ2-1	TGTGCCAGCAGCTTAGAGAATGACAATGAGCAGTTCTTC	CASSLENDNEQFF
.	TRBV27	.	TRBJ1-5	TGTGCCAGCAGTCCCTGGGGCAATCAGCCCCAGCATTTT	CASSPWGNQPQHF
.	TRBV9	.	TRBJ2-1	TGTGCCAGCAGCGTGCGGGGGGACAGGTCCCTCGGGCCCTACAATGAGCAGTTCTTC	CASSVRGDRSLGPYNEQFF
.	TRBV3-1/TRBV3-2	.	TRBJ1-1	TGTGCCAGCAGCCAGGGGGACCGGCCAGCTTTCTTT	CASSQGDRPAFF
.	TRBV4-3	TRBD1	TRBJ2-1	TGCGCCAGCAGCCAAGAGACAGGGCTCTACAATGAGCAGTTCTTC	CASSQETGLYNEQFF
few	TRBV5-4	.	TRBJ1-2	TGTGCCAGCAGCTTGGGGGAGAACTATGGCTACACCTTC	CASSLGENYGYTF
.	TRBV5-4	.	TRBJ1-6	TGTGCCAGCAGCTCGGCAGGGTCGTCCTATAATTCACCCCTCCACTTT	CASSSAGSSYNSPLHF
.	TRBV2	TRBD1	TRBJ2-1	TGTGCCAGCTCACGGGACAGAAACAATGAGCAGTTCTTC	CASSRDRNNEQFF